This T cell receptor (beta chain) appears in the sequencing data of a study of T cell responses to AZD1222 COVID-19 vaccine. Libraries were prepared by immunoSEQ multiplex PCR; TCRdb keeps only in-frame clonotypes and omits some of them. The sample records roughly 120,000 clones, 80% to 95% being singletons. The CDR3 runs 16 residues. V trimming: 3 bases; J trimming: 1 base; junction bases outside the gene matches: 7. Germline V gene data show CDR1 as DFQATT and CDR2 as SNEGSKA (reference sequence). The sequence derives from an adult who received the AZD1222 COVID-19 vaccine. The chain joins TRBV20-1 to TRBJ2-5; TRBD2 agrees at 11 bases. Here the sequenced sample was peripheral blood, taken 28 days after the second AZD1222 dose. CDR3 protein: CSASRSGGATQETQYF. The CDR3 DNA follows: TGCAGTGCTAGTCGTAGCGGGGGGGCAACCCAAGAGACCCAGTACTTC.